This entry concerns a single TCR beta chain. The antigen remains unidentified. This entry comes from a study of OX40 agonist ivuxolimab in advanced cancers. About the research overall: Six ivuxolimab dose levels, 0.01 to 10 mg/kg, were given intravenously every 2 weeks. Checkpoint inhibitors had been given previously to approximately 40% of patients. Study-level results: Clonal expansion from baseline to week 6 occurred in both CD4+ and CD8+ T cells. In general, CD8+ T cells held more expanded clones than CD4+ did, on average.

The repertoire was sequenced with immunoSEQ multiplex PCR; TCRdb's copy has only in-frame clones and lacks some. The data contain about 88,000 clones, 87% of them singletons. The length of the CDR3 is 15 residues. CDR1 SGHTA and CDR2 FQGNSA come from the germline V gene. Losses at the gene ends were 5 bases for V and 3 bases for J; bases not matched to a gene: 5. This chain connects TRBV7-2 to TRBJ2-5; 11 bases match TRBD2. The sample here was CD4+ or CD8+ T cells sorted from blood, taken in a trial of the OX40 agonist ivuxolimab. The sequence derives from an adult with an advanced solid tumor such as melanoma, head and neck, liver or kidney cancer. The CDR3 is CASSRLAGKEETQYF. CDR3 in DNA: TGTGCCAGCAGCCGACTAGCGGGGAAAGAAGAGACCCAGTACTTC.